This TCR beta chain derives from a study of cytomegalovirus exposure and HLA in healthy donors. General observations from the study: In a later analysis, TCR beta V- and J-gene trimming was associated with a missense DCLRE1C variant. CMV serostatus stood as the only immune exposure information on hand.

Details on this clone: No antigen is known for it.

The PCR contained 60 Vbeta and 13 Jbeta primers. Produced via immunoSEQ multiplex PCR; TCRdb's table is partial and in-frame only. The sample consists of 120,000 to 150,000 clones, roughly 80% of them appearing once. The CDR3 is 16 residues long. The ends lost 3 bases at V and 4 bases at J; junction bases unmatched: 10. Germline values: CDR1 SGHRS, CDR2 YFSETQ. The sequenced sample was PBMCs. The chain combines TRBV5-1 with TRBJ2-3; TRBD2 aligns across 8 bases. The clonotype was recovered from a man in his forties in good health and CMV-seropositive. In DNA, the CDR3 is TGCGCCAGCAGCTCCTCGGGCGGGAGGATCCCAGATACGCAGTATTTT. It specifies CASSSSGGRIPDTQYF.